Presented here are 17 T cell receptor beta chains from one specimen sequenced in a study of blood T cells in healthy people across ages. For the second PCR, which ran for about 7 to 12 cycles, a sample-barcoded 5' primer and a J-beta primer mix were used. TCRdb fed the 5' RACE reads into MiXCR, producing one record per CDR3 protein. In the table there are around 520,000 distinct CDR3 sequences, approximately 26% of which are singletons. These data were likewise used in another study, on T cells of mothers and their children.

Sequencing input: blood. All receptors derive from a boy between 2 and 15 years old in good health.

The genes are TRBV10-3 and TRBJ2-5, with 10 bases lining up with TRBD1. With the DNA end fitting TRBJ2-7 better, the J assignment may be wrong. CDR1 and CDR2 (germline): ENHRY, SYGVKD. The length of the CDR3 is 14 residues. The CDR3 here is CAIRPDRGLNEQYF. CDR3 DNA: TGTGCCATCAGGCCTGACAGGGGGCTAAACGAGCAGTACTTC.

In nucleotides, the CDR3 is TGCAGTGCTGCCCCCCAAGGGATGAGGGGAGACACCTTC. Translating gives CSAAPQGMRGDTF. The rearrangement uses TRBV20-1 and TRBJ1-2, with D maybe TRBD1 (5 bases). This CDR3 region has 13 residues. CDR1 is DFQATT and CDR2 is SNEGSKA in the germline V gene (reference sequence). V dropped 5 bases and J dropped 12 bases, with 22 bases sitting between them.

Only a few counts were recorded for this clonotype. The V and J genes are TRBV9 and TRBJ1-2; D is unresolved. The germline V gene has CDR1 SGDLS and CDR2 YYNGEE. The CDR3 totals 15 residues. V was pared by 5 bases and J by 8 bases, with 22 bases between. The CDR3 DNA sequence: TGTGCCAGCAGTGGGCTTCCGGGCCCCAGCATGGGCTACACCTTC. It translates to CASSGLPGPSMGYTF.

The chain links TRBV3-1 to TRBJ2-7; possible D gene TRBD2, 5 bases. V lost 0 bases, J lost 5 bases, and 11 bases lay in between. The germline V gene encodes CDR1 LGHDT and CDR2 YNNKEL (reference sequence). There are 14 residues in the CDR3. For the CDR3, the DNA is TGTGCCAGCAGCCAAGATACTTCGAGGGACGAGCAGTACTTC. Translated, it gives CASSQDTSRDEQYF.

In its sample, this clonotype was seen a few times. This rearrangement joins TRBV7-2 to TRBJ2-2, with TRBD2 matching 10 bases. Germline loops: CDR1 SGHTA, CDR2 FQGNSA. This CDR3 is 17 amino acids long. The V and J ends lost 8 bases and 7 bases, in that order; junction bases with no gene match: 16. The CDR3 nucleotides are TGTGCCAGCTCGAGGCTAGCGGGAGTAAGATCGGTCGGGGAGCTGTTTTTT. Residues: CASSRLAGVRSVGELFF.

In its sample, this clonotype was seen a few times. V usage is TRBV27 and J usage is TRBJ2-7; D tentatively fits TRBD1 or TRBD2 (5 bases each). Germline V CDR1 and CDR2: MNHEY, SMNVEV (reference sequence). V was clipped by 5 bases and J by 6 bases, with 23 bases between them. The length of the CDR3 is 16 residues. The CDR3: CASSLLQGSVPPEQYF. CDR3 coding DNA: TGTGCCAGCAGTCTCCTTCAGGGTAGCGTTCCCCCCGAGCAGTACTTC.

This clonotype showed up just a few times. The chain links TRBV6-5 to TRBJ2-6; tentative D call: TRBD1 (5 bases). Germline V gene data show CDR1 as MNHEY and CDR2 as SVGAGI. Trimming took 3 bases from V and 0 from J, leaving 6 bases between them. The CDR3 length is 15 residues. CDR3 DNA: TGTGCCAGCAGTTATGGGGCCTCTGGGGCCAACGTCCTGACTTTC. Protein product: CASSYGASGANVLTF.

This clonotype was recorded a few times. This sequence joins TRBV7-2 and TRBJ1-1, with unresolved D. The germline V and J ends were trimmed by 5 bases and 2 bases, with 18 bases remaining between them. This CDR3 comprises 16 residues. CDR1 and CDR2 (germline): SGHTA, FQGNSA. The CDR3: CASSPIGGLINTEAFF. The DNA for the CDR3 is TGTGCCAGCAGCCCCATAGGCGGCTTGATCAACACTGAAGCTTTCTTT.

As concerns this clonotype: A junction boundary mismatches the germline segment, possibly from a read error. This chain links TRBV5-5 with TRBJ2-3; D is uncertain. The CDR3 has 15 residues. Germline-derived CDR1 and CDR2 are SGHKS and YYEKEE (reference sequence). The CDR3 protein is CARSLDGARTDTQYF. The CDR3 DNA sequence: TGTGCCCGCAGCTTGGATGGCGCTCGCACAGATACGCAGTATTTT.

The chain has TRBV7-3 and TRBJ1-2; D remains ambiguous. V lost 5 bases to trimming and J lost 4 bases, with 17 bases between them. The CDR3 length is 15 residues. Per germline, CDR1 SGHTA and CDR2 FQGTGA. The CDR3 loop reads CASSPAHRVGYGYTF. In DNA form, the CDR3 reads TGTGCCAGCAGCCCAGCCCACAGAGTTGGCTATGGCTACACCTTC.

The rearrangement joins TRBV12-5 to TRBJ1-5; weak D call: TRBD1 (5 bases). This CDR3 spans 12 amino acids. Germline V CDR1 and CDR2: LGHNT, FRNRAP. Trimming took off 5 bases at V and 9 bases at J, with 11 bases between the two ends. The DNA for the CDR3 is TGTGCTAGTGGTACGGGGCCTTTGCCCCAGCATTTT. Its translation: CASGTGPLPQHF.

The chain is built from TRBV6-5 and TRBJ2-1; the match to TRBD2 covers 14 bases. The CDR3 loop spans 17 amino acids. V lost 1 base to trimming and J lost 7 bases; unmatched junction nucleotides: 6. Germline V CDR1 and CDR2: MNHEY, SVGAGI. DNA for the CDR3: TGTGCCAGCAGTTACTTCGGGACTAGCGGGAGCGGGAATGAGCAGTTCTTC. Protein sequence: CASSYFGTSGSGNEQFF.

This chain connects TRBV7-2 to TRBJ2-1; TRBD2 aligns across 8 bases. This CDR3 contains 13 residues. CDR1 is SGHTA and CDR2 is FQGNSA in the germline V gene. The junction had 6 bases not matched to a gene; V was cut back by 5 bases and J by 9 bases. The CDR3 loop is CASSLGLVSEQFF. The CDR3 nucleotides read TGTGCCAGCAGCCTGGGACTAGTTAGTGAGCAGTTCTTC.

The table lists this clonotype with a count of one. The rearrangement links TRBV12-3 or TRBV12-4 to TRBJ2-3; 7 bases are a match to TRBD2. The junction had 9 bases not matched to a gene; V was cut back by 2 bases and J by 4 bases. This CDR3 region has 16 residues. The CDR3 DNA reads as TGTGCCAGCAGTTTAAGAACAGCGGGGCCGGCAGATACGCAGTATTTT. Its translation: CASSLRTAGPADTQYF.

This clonotype was counted a few times. V and J are TRBV12-3 or TRBV12-4 and TRBJ2-7, with D unclear. CDR3 size: 13 residues. Between the trimmed V and J ends, which lost 2 bases and 4 bases, there was a span of 9 bases. CDR3 residues: CASSLSPPYEQYF. The CDR3 bases are TGTGCCAGCAGTTTAAGCCCGCCTTACGAGCAGTACTTC.

The rearrangement joins TRBV14 to TRBJ2-3; D is uncertain. Trimming left V 1 base short and J 8 bases short, with 10 bases between. Germline values: CDR1 SGHDN, CDR2 FVKESK. The CDR3 is made up of 13 amino acids. Written as DNA, the CDR3 is TGTGCCAGCAGCCAAGGGCTAGAACGTACGCAGTATTTT. This gives the protein CASSQGLERTQYF.

This clonotype was seen ten or more times. V usage is TRBV9 and J usage is TRBJ2-1, with 7 bases fitting TRBD2. Trimming at V came to 2 bases and at J to 5 bases, leaving 7 bases not matched to a gene. Per the germline V gene, CDR1 is SGDLS and CDR2 is YYNGEE. This CDR3 has 15 residues. The CDR3 coding sequence is TGTGCCAGCAGCGTGTTGCTGGGAGGGAACAATGAGCAGTTCTTC. Translation: CASSVLLGGNNEQFF.